This TCR beta chain was identified in a study of T cells after yellow fever vaccination. Study information: Any fraction with a low cell number was prepared using SMART-Seq v4 Ultra Low Input.

The table lists this clonotype with a few counts. Its antigen remains unknown. A single record per CDR3 protein comes from TCRdb applying MiXCR to the 5' RACE reads. The sample consists of around 610,000 distinct CDR3 sequences, about 13% of them appearing once. Study outcomes and limitations: Most clones from primary vaccination were detected again post-booster (96% CD4, around 90% CD8). The study found a weaker secondary response that peaked faster, day 5 versus 15.

The CDR3 loop spans 13 amino acids. Looked up from germline, CDR1 is LGHNA and CDR2 is YSLEER. V lost 1 base and J 8 bases, leaving 11 bases between the germline ends. The V call is TRBV4-3, the J call TRBJ1-1; no clear D. The clonotype comes from a man younger than 45 who received the YFV17D yellow fever vaccine. The sequencing here drew on PBMCs, taken on the day of the yellow fever booster vaccination. The CDR3 nucleotides read TGCGCCAGCAGCCAAGTGGAAGGGCAGGAAGCTTTCTTT. It encodes CASSQVEGQEAFF.